This paragraph covers one T cell receptor beta chain sequence. The assay was immunoSEQ multiplex PCR, and TCRdb's table has in-frame clones only and misses some. The sample shows around 200,000 clones, about 93% of them seen only once. The sample originates from a study of control samples from healthy donors and cancer patients. The receptor's source is a man aged 18 to 30 in good health. Sequencing used blood.

The CDR3 protein is CSVGSIGTGEKLFF. In nucleotides, the CDR3 is TGCAGCGTTGGTTCAATCGGCACAGGGGAAAAACTGTTTTTT. The chain uses TRBV29-1 and TRBJ1-4, with D maybe TRBD1 (6 bases). The V and J ends lost 4 bases and 8 bases respectively, with 17 bases between them. The germline V gene has CDR1 SQVTM and CDR2 ANQGSEA. The CDR3 has 14 amino acids.